These 20 T cell receptor beta chains came from one sample sequenced in a study of identifying expanded T cells in peripheral blood. Repertoires were generated with immunoSEQ multiplex PCR, while TCRdb's copy carries only in-frame clones and drops some. The sample carries about 110,000 clones, around 89% recorded once. The specimen was blood. The receptors derive from a person aged 18 to 75 in good health.

The V and J genes are TRBV19 and TRBJ1-2, with no clear D. The CDR3 consists of 13 residues. The ends were cut back, 3 bases at V and 0 bases at J, with 5 bases in the middle. Looked up from germline, CDR1 is LNHDA and CDR2 is SQIVND (reference sequence). The CDR3 spells CASSISPNYGYTF. The CDR3 bases are TGTGCCAGTAGTATCTCCCCTAACTATGGCTACACCTTC.

V gene TRBV7-2 combines with J gene TRBJ2-5; maybe TRBD1 (5 bases). The germline CDR1 and CDR2 sequences are SGHTA and FQGNSA. The CDR3 totals 13 residues. V lost 3 bases and J lost 4, with 9 bases in between. CDR3 sequence: CASSFWQGETQYF. Here the CDR3 DNA reads TGTGCCAGCAGCTTTTGGCAGGGAGAGACCCAGTACTTC.

The chain has TRBV6-4 and TRBJ2-3; the match to TRBD1 covers 8 bases. Germline lookup yields CDR1 MRHNA and CDR2 SNTAGT. The CDR3 covers 16 residues. V was clipped by 2 bases and J by 2 bases; unmatched bases: 6. This CDR3 is CASSDGRGRITDTQYF. CDR3 DNA: TGTGCCAGCAGTGACGGCAGGGGGCGCATCACAGATACGCAGTATTTT.

The chain uses TRBV28 and TRBJ1-1; 8 nucleotides line up with TRBD1. This CDR3 comprises 13 residues. The ends lost 6 bases at V and 11 bases at J; junction bases unmatched: 11. CDR1 and CDR2 from the germline V gene are MDHEN and SYDVKM. DNA of the CDR3: TGTGCCAGCAGAGGGGGAACAGGGGGTGACGCTTTCTTT. As protein: CASRGGTGGDAFF.

The chain recombines TRBV7-9 with TRBJ1-6, with D tentatively TRBD1 (5 bases). This CDR3 comprises 16 residues. Germline V gene sequence: CDR1 SEHNR, CDR2 FQNEAQ (reference sequence). V was cut by 5 bases and J by 7 bases, with 18 bases left in between. CDR3 amino acids: CASSPRPPGLNSPLHF. The CDR3 nucleotides read TGTGCCAGCAGCCCTAGGCCCCCGGGACTCAATTCACCCCTCCACTTT.

This chain joins TRBV2 and TRBJ2-5, with 8 bases that match TRBD1. The CDR3 extends over 14 amino acids. Germline values: CDR1 SNHLY, CDR2 FYNNEI. The V and J ends lost 6 bases and 5 bases, in that order; junction bases with no gene match: 8. The CDR3 coding sequence is TGTGCCAGCAGGACCCGGACAGGGCCGGAGACCCAGTACTTC. It is translated as CASRTRTGPETQYF.

The V call is TRBV7-2, the J call TRBJ1-2; no definite D call. The CDR3 runs 13 residues. Trimming pared 5 bases from V and 7 bases from J, leaving 14 bases between. Germline lookup yields CDR1 SGHTA and CDR2 FQGNSA. The CDR3 DNA is TGTGCCAGCAGCATACCGCCAGGTTCTGGCTACACCTTC. Its protein is CASSIPPGSGYTF.

Only a few counts were recorded for this clone. The genes are TRBV19 and TRBJ1-6; D is possibly TRBD1 (5 bases). From germline, CDR1 is LNHDA and CDR2 SQIVND (reference sequence). This CDR3 has 15 amino acids. Trimming stripped 7 bases from V and 7 bases from J, with 17 bases between. DNA of the CDR3: TGTGCCAGTACGAGGCCCGGGACGGGGAATTCACCCCTCCACTTT. Translated: CASTRPGTGNSPLHF.

The V gene is TRBV6-5, the J gene TRBJ2-7; D is ambiguous. From germline, CDR1 is MNHEY and CDR2 SVGAGI. The CDR3 has 11 residues. Trimming left V 2 bases short and J 9 bases short, with 8 bases between. CDR3 in amino acids: CASSYKTGQYF. The CDR3 coding sequence is TGTGCCAGCAGTTACAAGACGGGGCAGTACTTC.

As regards this clone: This same CDR3 is encoded by further DNA sequences in the sample. CDR3 coding DNA: TGTGCCAGCAGTTACTCCAACACTGAAGCTTTCTTT. Amino acid sequence: CASSYSNTEAFF. This chain links TRBV6-5 with TRBJ1-1; D uncertain. Germline V lookup: CDR1 MNHEY, CDR2 SVGAGI. The length of the CDR3 is 12 residues. With 0 bases removed from V and 2 bases from J, the gap between germline ends came to 1 base.

The genes are TRBV2 and TRBJ2-6; no firm D call. The CDR3 has 15 amino acids. CDR1 is SNHLY and CDR2 is FYNNEI in the germline V gene. With 5 bases removed from V and 2 bases from J, the gap between germline ends came to 10 bases. This chain's CDR3 is CASSSSTAGANVLTF. CDR3 DNA: TGTGCCAGCAGTTCGTCTACCGCTGGGGCCAACGTCCTGACTTTC.

The chain employs TRBV29-1 and TRBJ1-2; a weak D match, TRBD1 (6 bases). Germline CDR1 is SQVTM and CDR2 is ANQGSEA. The V and J ends lost 1 base and 0 bases respectively, with 12 bases between them. The CDR3 consists of 15 residues. The CDR3, as DNA: TGCAGCGTTGAAGTCACAGGGCCAGCTAACTATGGCTACACCTTC. Residues: CSVEVTGPANYGYTF.

This rearrangement joins TRBV28 to TRBJ1-2, with D hard to call. From germline, CDR1 is MDHEN and CDR2 SYDVKM. Trimming cost V 8 bases and J 8 bases, with 9 bases left between them. There are 10 residues in the CDR3. The CDR3 DNA is TGTGCCAGCTATGAGGCGGGCTACACCTTC. It yields the protein CASYEAGYTF.

There are a few counts of this clone. The chain has TRBV6-1 and TRBJ1-6, with D possibly being TRBD1 (6 bases). The germline V and J ends were trimmed by 4 bases and 0 bases, with 16 bases remaining between them. CDR1 is MNHNS, CDR2 SASEGT, per germline. CDR3 length: 18 amino acids. The CDR3: CASSGVGGQSSYNSPLHF. The CDR3 coding sequence is TGTGCCAGCAGTGGGGTGGGGGGGCAGAGCTCCTATAATTCACCCCTCCACTTT.

The CDR3 here is CASSMAGESYGYTF. For the CDR3, the DNA is TGTGCCAGTAGTATGGCAGGGGAGTCTTATGGCTACACCTTC. The rearrangement links TRBV19 to TRBJ1-2; maybe TRBD1 (6 bases). V was clipped by 3 bases and J by 5 bases, with 13 bases between them. The CDR3 has 14 residues. Per the germline V gene, CDR1 is LNHDA and CDR2 is SQIVND (reference sequence).

The rearrangement links TRBV13 to TRBJ2-3; 9 bases align to TRBD2. CDR1 and CDR2 from the germline V gene are PRHDT and FYEKMQ (reference sequence). This CDR3 is 16 amino acids long. V lost 0 bases and J lost 5; bases outside the gene matches: 6. CDR3 loop: CASSLGRGGQGDTQYF. The CDR3 bases are TGTGCCAGCAGCTTAGGGCGGGGGGGCCAAGGAGATACGCAGTATTTT.

The chain employs TRBV25-1 and TRBJ1-1; tentatively, D is TRBD1 (5 bases). In germline, CDR1 is MGHDK, CDR2 SYGVNS. The CDR3 spans 13 residues. Trimming removed 3 bases at V and 6 bases at J, with 11 bases between. CDR3 sequence (DNA): TGTGCCAGCAGTGATTCGGGCAGGGCTGAAGCTTTCTTT. As protein: CASSDSGRAEAFF.

The chain combines TRBV7-9 with TRBJ1-6, with 9 nucleotides matching TRBD1. Per germline, CDR1 SEHNR and CDR2 FQNEAQ (reference sequence). The CDR3 covers 15 residues. With 5 bases clipped from V and 7 bases from J, the junction kept 6 bases outside the gene matches. In DNA form, the CDR3 reads TGTGCCAGCAGCCCTCGGGACAGGGAGAATTCACCCCTCCACTTT. It yields the protein CASSPRDRENSPLHF.

The V and J genes are TRBV9 and TRBJ2-5; a weak D match, TRBD2 (7 bases). The CDR3 spans 14 residues. Germline-derived CDR1 and CDR2 are SGDLS and YYNGEE. V gave up 3 bases and J gave up 5 bases, with 14 bases separating them. CDR3 sequence: CASSEGGAYETQYF. Written as DNA, the CDR3 is TGTGCCAGCAGCGAGGGGGGGGCCTATGAGACCCAGTACTTC.

This chain joins TRBV5-1 and TRBJ2-3; TRBD2 matches 13 bases. This CDR3 comprises 16 residues. From germline, CDR1 is SGHRS and CDR2 YFSETQ. V was pared by 4 bases and J by 7 bases, with 9 bases of the junction left unmatched. CDR3 in amino acids: CASSPMTSGGINTQYF. CDR3 sequence (DNA): TGCGCCAGCAGCCCCATGACTAGCGGGGGGATCAATACGCAGTATTTT.